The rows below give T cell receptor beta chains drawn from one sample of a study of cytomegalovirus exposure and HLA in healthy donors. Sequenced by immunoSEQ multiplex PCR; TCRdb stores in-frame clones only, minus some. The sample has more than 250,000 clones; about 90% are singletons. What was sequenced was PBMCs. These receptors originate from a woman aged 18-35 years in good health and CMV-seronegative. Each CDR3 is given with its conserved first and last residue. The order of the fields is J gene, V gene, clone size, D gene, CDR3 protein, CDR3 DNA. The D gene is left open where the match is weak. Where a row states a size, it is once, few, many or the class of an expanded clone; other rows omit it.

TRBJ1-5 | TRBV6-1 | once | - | CASSEAYYDQPQHF | TGTGCCAGCAGTGAAGCATACTACGATCAGCCCCAGCATTTT
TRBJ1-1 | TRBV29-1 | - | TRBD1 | CSVSGAGGGKAFF | TGCAGCGTCTCCGGTGCAGGGGGCGGGAAAGCTTTCTTT
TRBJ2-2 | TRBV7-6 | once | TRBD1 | CASSVEGQAVTGELFF | TGTGCCAGCAGCGTAGAGGGACAGGCTGTGACCGGGGAGCTGTTTTTT
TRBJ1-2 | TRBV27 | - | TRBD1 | CASSLAPTGDYGYTF | TGTGCCAGCAGTTTGGCGCCCACAGGGGACTATGGCTACACCTTC
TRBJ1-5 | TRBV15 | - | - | CATSSQGNQPQHF | TGTGCCACCAGCAGCCAGGGCAATCAGCCCCAGCATTTT
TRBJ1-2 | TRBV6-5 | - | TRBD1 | CASSRGQPVYGYTF | TGTGCCAGCAGCCGGGGACAGCCCGTCTATGGCTACACCTTC
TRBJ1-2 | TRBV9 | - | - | CASSGIQTAGYGYTF | TGTGCCAGCAGCGGGATACAGACAGCGGGCTATGGCTACACCTTC
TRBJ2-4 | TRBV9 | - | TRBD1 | CASSPGQGQFDIQYF | TGTGCCAGCAGCCCAGGACAGGGGCAATTTGACATTCAGTACTTC
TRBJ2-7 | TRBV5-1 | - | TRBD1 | CASSATGEREQYF | TGCGCCAGCAGCGCAACAGGGGAGCGCGAGCAGTACTTC
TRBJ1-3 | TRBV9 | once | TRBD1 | CASSPTPGGSGNTIYF | TGTGCCAGCAGCCCAACCCCAGGGGGCTCTGGAAACACCATATATTTT
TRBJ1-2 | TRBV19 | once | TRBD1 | CASSPSRTGRPYGYTF | TGTGCCAGTAGTCCGTCCCGGACAGGGAGGCCCTATGGCTACACCTTC
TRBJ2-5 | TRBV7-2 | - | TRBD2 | CASSLKGWTSGEETQYF | TGTGCCAGCAGCTTGAAGGGGTGGACTAGCGGGGAAGAGACCCAGTACTTC
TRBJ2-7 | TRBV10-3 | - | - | CAIMAVNYEQYF | TGTGCTATCATGGCAGTTAACTACGAGCAGTACTTC
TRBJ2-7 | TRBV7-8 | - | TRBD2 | CASSLAASGGDVATYEQYF | TGTGCCAGCAGCTTAGCGGCTAGCGGGGGGGATGTCGCTACCTACGAGCAGTACTTC
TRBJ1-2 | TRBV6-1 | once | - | CASSDDTGRIDAYGYTF | TGTGCCAGCAGTGACGACACCGGTCGGATCGACGCCTATGGCTACACCTTC
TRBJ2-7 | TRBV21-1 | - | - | CASSKRKAGIPSFGEQYF | TGTGCCAGCAGCAAGAGGAAAGCAGGGATCCCTTCTTTTGGGGAGCAGTACTTC
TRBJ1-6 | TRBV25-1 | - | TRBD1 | CASSGQGAYSPLHF | TGTGCCAGCAGTGGACAGGGGGCCTATTCCCCCCTCCACTTT
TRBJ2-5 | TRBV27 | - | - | CASSFRGAVGETQYF | TGTGCCAGCAGTTTTCGGGGGGCGGTCGGAGAGACCCAGTACTTC
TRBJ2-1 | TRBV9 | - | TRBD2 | CASSVYLAGGWGEQFF | TGTGCCAGCAGCGTATACCTAGCGGGGGGATGGGGTGAGCAGTTCTTC
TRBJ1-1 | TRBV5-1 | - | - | CASSPGAGGANTEAFF | TGCGCCAGCAGCCCGGGCGCCGGGGGGGCGAACACTGAAGCTTTCTTT
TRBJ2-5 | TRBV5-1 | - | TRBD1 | CASSLETGRETQYF | TGCGCCAGCAGCTTAGAGACAGGGAGAGAGACCCAGTACTTC
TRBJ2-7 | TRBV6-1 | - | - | CASERETSYEQYF | TGTGCCAGCGAGAGGGAAACCTCCTACGAGCAGTACTTC
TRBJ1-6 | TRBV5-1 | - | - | CASSLTGVNSPLHF | TGCGCCAGCAGCTTGACAGGAGTGAATTCACCCCTCCACTTT
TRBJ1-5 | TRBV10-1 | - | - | CASSEAGNQPQHF | TGCGCCAGCAGTGAGGCAGGCAATCAGCCCCAGCATTTT
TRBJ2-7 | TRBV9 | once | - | CASSNNSYEQYF | TGTGCCAGCAGCAATAACTCCTACGAGCAGTACTTC
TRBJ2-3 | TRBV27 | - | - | CASSQVGDTQYF | TGTGCCAGCTCCCAAGTCGGAGATACGCAGTATTTT
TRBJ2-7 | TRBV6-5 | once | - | CASSTLQVTYEQYF | TGTGCCAGCAGCACCCTTCAGGTAACCTACGAGCAGTACTTC
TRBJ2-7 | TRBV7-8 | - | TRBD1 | CASRAAYGQGAIYEQYF | TGTGCCAGCAGGGCTGCGTACGGACAGGGGGCTATATACGAGCAGTACTTC
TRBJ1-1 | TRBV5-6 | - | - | CASSWGTPSTEAFF | TGTGCCAGCAGCTGGGGGACACCAAGCACTGAAGCTTTCTTT
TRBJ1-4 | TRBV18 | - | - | CASSPVPGNDEKLFF | TGTGCCAGCTCACCAGTGCCAGGGAACGATGAAAAACTGTTTTTT
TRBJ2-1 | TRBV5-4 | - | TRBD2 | CASSLDGLGYNEQFF | TGTGCCAGCAGCTTGGATGGACTAGGCTACAATGAGCAGTTCTTC
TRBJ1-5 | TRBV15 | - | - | CATSRDLAAVYSNQPQHF | TGTGCCACCAGCAGAGATCTGGCGGCGGTTTATAGCAATCAGCCCCAGCATTTT
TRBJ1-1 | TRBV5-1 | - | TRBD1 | CASSFGQGARNTEAFF | TGCGCCAGCAGCTTTGGACAGGGGGCTCGGAACACTGAAGCTTTCTTT
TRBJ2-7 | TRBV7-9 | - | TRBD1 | CASSLAGQGRTSYEQYF | TGTGCCAGCAGCTTAGCGGGACAGGGGAGGACCTCCTACGAGCAGTACTTC
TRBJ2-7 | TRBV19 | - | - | CASSPGQAYEQYF | TGTGCCAGTAGTCCAGGACAAGCCTACGAGCAGTACTTC
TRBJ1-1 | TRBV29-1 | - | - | CSVSRGANTEAFF | TGCAGCGTTTCCCGGGGGGCGAACACTGAAGCTTTCTTT
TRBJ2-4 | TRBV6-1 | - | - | CASSLFGNIQYF | TGTGCCAGCAGCCTATTTGGAAACATTCAGTACTTC
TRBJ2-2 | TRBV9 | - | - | CASRVGAAPSTGELFF | TGTGCCAGCAGGGTGGGGGCTGCCCCGAGCACCGGGGAGCTGTTTTTT